Listed here are 16 T cell receptor beta chains from one sample, sequenced in a study of spatial heterogeneity in lung cancer. As to time point: sample taken at primary tumor resection. TCRdb recomputed calls from the 5' RACE reads with MiXCR, one row per CDR3 protein. The data show around 8,800 distinct CDR3 sequences, 4.5% seen once. Their recognized antigens are unknown. Study-level findings and limits: In tumors, expanded intratumoral alpha and beta TCR counts tracked mutation counts.

Sequenced here: lung tumor tissue, sampled at surgery. The receptors come from a female donor with early-stage non-small cell lung cancer.

This clonotype was counted many times. This chain links TRBV3-1 with TRBJ2-1, with D uncertain. The CDR3 runs 11 residues. V was shortened by 4 bases and J by 8 bases, with 6 bases between the two germline ends. Germline V gene sequence: CDR1 LGHDT, CDR2 YNNKEL (reference sequence). The CDR3 spells CASSPGYEQFF. The CDR3 bases are TGTGCCAGCAGCCCTGGGTATGAGCAGTTCTTC.

In its sample, this clonotype was seen many times. This chain joins TRBV11-2 and TRBJ1-2; 7 bases map to TRBD1. This CDR3 is 13 amino acids long. V lost 3 bases and J lost 4; bases outside the gene matches: 2. From germline, CDR1 is SGHAT and CDR2 FQNNGV. For the CDR3, the DNA is TGTGCCAGCAGCTTGACAGGGCGCTATGGCTACACCTTC. It yields the protein CASSLTGRYGYTF.

The chain is built from TRBV21-1 and TRBJ1-2; the table gives TRBD1 as D, unverified against the DNA. TRBV21-1 is an annotated pseudogene. The length of the CDR3 is 20 residues. DNA of the CDR3: TGTGCCAGCAGCAAAATGACAGGGGGCCCTCCTTTCACCGTCAACTATGGCTACACCTTC. This sequence encodes CASSKMTGGPPFTVNYGYTF.

This clonotype was seen repeatedly, ten times or more. This sequence joins TRBV7-3 and TRBJ2-3, with 9 bases lining up with TRBD2. The CDR3 has 14 residues. CDR1 is SGHTA and CDR2 is FQGTGA in the germline V gene. The V gene end was trimmed by 2 bases and the J gene end by 4 bases; junction bases not matched to a gene: 1. The CDR3 here is CASSLGGRADTQYF. CDR3 sequence (DNA): TGTGCCAGCAGCTTAGGCGGGAGGGCAGATACGCAGTATTTT.

The V gene is TRBV5-1, the J gene TRBJ2-3, with a weak D call TRBD1 (5 bases). Trimming pared 0 bases from V and 3 bases from J, leaving 11 bases between. The CDR3 extends over 15 amino acids. In germline, CDR1 is SGHRS, CDR2 YFSETQ. Here the CDR3 reads CASSLGAGWTDTQYF. CDR3 nucleotides: TGCGCCAGCAGCTTGGGGGCAGGGTGGACAGATACGCAGTATTTT. Using reference TRBV5-1 and TRBJ2-3 for the parts outside the CDR3, the full variable domain is KAGVTQTPRYLIKTRGQQVTLSCSPISGHRSVSWYQQTPGQGLQFLFEYFSETQRNKGNFPGRFSGRQFSNSRSEMNVSTLELGDSALYLCASSLGAGWTDTQYFGPGTRLTVL.

Many counts were recorded for this clonotype. V is TRBV6-5 and J is TRBJ1-4, with 8 bases fitting TRBD1. The V gene end was trimmed by 5 bases and the J gene end by 5 bases; junction bases not matched to a gene: 7. The CDR3 sequence is 15 residues long. CDR1 MNHEY and CDR2 SVGAGI come from the germline V gene. The CDR3 nucleotides are TGTGCCAGCAGTCTAGGACAGGGATTAAATGAAAAACTGTTTTTT. Its translation: CASSLGQGLNEKLFF.

The gene calls are TRBV28 and TRBJ2-3; 7 bases line up with TRBD2. Per the germline V gene, CDR1 is MDHEN and CDR2 is SYDVKM. This CDR3 region has 15 residues. Losses at the gene ends were 8 bases for V and 1 base for J; bases not matched to a gene: 9. CDR3 sequence reads: CASRSREAGTDTQYF. The DNA for the CDR3 is TGTGCCAGCCGGAGCCGGGAGGCGGGCACAGATACGCAGTATTTT.

Ten or more counts support this clonotype. This sequence joins TRBV24-1 and TRBJ1-2, with D possibly matching TRBD1 (6 bases). The CDR3 loop spans 13 amino acids. The germline V and J ends were trimmed by 3 bases and 7 bases, with 11 bases remaining between them. Germline lookup yields CDR1 KGHDR and CDR2 SFDVKD. The CDR3: CATSDVNRAGYTF. CDR3 in DNA: TGTGCCACCAGTGATGTTAACAGGGCTGGCTACACCTTC.

This clonotype has at least ten counts. The CDR3 reads CATSRDVGSSTGELFF. CDR3 in DNA: TGTGCCACCAGCAGAGATGTGGGTAGTAGCACCGGGGAGCTGTTTTTT. This chain joins TRBV15 and TRBJ2-2; no firm D call. The CDR3 loop spans 16 amino acids. CDR1 and CDR2 (germline): LNHNV, YYDKDF (reference sequence). Trimming cost V 0 bases and J 4 bases, with 12 bases left between them.

This clonotype qualifies as medium-sized. CDR3 coding DNA: TGTGCCAGCAGTTACAGGGATTTCGTGAGCACCGGGGAGCTGTTTTTT. Protein product: CASSYRDFVSTGELFF. This chain links TRBV25-1 with TRBJ2-2; TRBD1 might be the D (6 bases). Germline assignment: CDR1 MGHDK and CDR2 SYGVNS. CDR3 length equals 16 residues. V was pared by 5 bases and J by 4 bases, with 17 bases between.

This clonotype was counted ten times or more. The V gene is TRBV20-1, the J gene TRBJ2-3; D possibly corresponds to TRBD1 (5 bases). Trimming left V 0 bases short and J 4 bases short, with 8 bases between. This CDR3 is built from 13 residues. Germline CDR1 and CDR2: DFQATT and SNEGSKA (reference sequence). The CDR3 loop reads CSARETTADTQYF. The CDR3 bases are TGCAGTGCTAGAGAAACGACAGCAGATACGCAGTATTTT.

This clonotype is medium-sized (0.01 to 0.1%) by share. The chain links TRBV6-2 or TRBV6-3 to TRBJ2-3; no reliable D call. CDR3 length equals 12 residues. The V end was cut by 2 bases, the J end by 4 bases, with 4 bases between. The germline CDR1 and CDR2 sequences are MNHEY and SVGEGT. The CDR3 bases are TGTGCCAGCAGTTACGGGTCAGATACGCAGTATTTT. This encodes CASSYGSDTQYF.

This clonotype was detected ten times or more. CDR3 amino acids: CASISPGTAYGYTF. In nucleotides, the CDR3 is TGCGCCAGCATATCCCCTGGGACAGCCTATGGCTACACCTTC. V usage is TRBV10-2 and J usage is TRBJ1-2, with 7 bases aligning to TRBD1. The ends lost 7 bases at V and 4 bases at J; junction bases unmatched: 9. Germline CDR1 is WSHSY and CDR2 is SAAADI. The CDR3 has 14 amino acids.

This chain connects TRBV25-1 to TRBJ1-2, with D perhaps matching TRBD1 (6 bases). The CDR3 covers 15 residues. Per germline, CDR1 MGHDK and CDR2 SYGVNS. V was trimmed by 1 base and J by 6 bases, leaving 15 bases between them. CDR3 amino acids: CASSESGDNSDGYTF. For the CDR3, the DNA is TGTGCCAGCAGTGAATCCGGGGACAATTCAGATGGCTACACCTTC.

By share, this clonotype counts as medium-sized. The J gene is TRBJ2-1, the V gene TRBV28, with D perhaps TRBD2 (6 bases). V was shortened by 2 bases and J by 1 base, with 9 bases between the two germline ends. CDR3 size: 15 residues. CDR1 and CDR2 (germline): MDHEN, SYDVKM. As DNA, the CDR3 is TGTGCCAGCAGTTTAATAGCGGAGTCCTACAATGAGCAGTTCTTC. It encodes CASSLIAESYNEQFF.

This clonotype appeared many times. This chain uses TRBV6-5 with TRBJ1-5; 7 bases match TRBD1. The germline V gene has CDR1 MNHEY and CDR2 SVGAGI. Trimming removed 0 bases from V and 7 bases from J; junction bases left unmatched: 6. This CDR3 comprises 15 residues. The CDR3 spells CASSYSRTGGQPQHF. DNA of the CDR3: TGTGCCAGCAGTTACTCTCGGACAGGCGGGCAGCCCCAGCATTTT.